The next 29 T cell receptor beta chains were all read from a single sample in a study of T cell responses to AZD1222 COVID-19 vaccine. Assay: immunoSEQ multiplex PCR; the TCRdb copy retains only in-frame clones and omits some. The sample yields approximately 110,000 clones, 87% seen once. Here the sequenced sample was peripheral blood, taken 28 days after the second AZD1222 dose. The receptors were sampled from an adult who received the AZD1222 COVID-19 vaccine.

This chain uses TRBV6-2 or TRBV6-3 with TRBJ2-7; no clear D. The CDR3 is 13 residues long. V was pared by 6 bases and J by 0 bases, with 9 bases between. In germline, CDR1 is MNHEY, CDR2 SVGEGT. DNA of the CDR3: TGTGCCAGCAGACCTAGTGTCTCCTACGAGCAGTACTTC. This translates into CASRPSVSYEQYF.

The rearrangement links TRBV6-5 to TRBJ2-1; D remains unclear. CDR1 is MNHEY, CDR2 SVGAGI, per germline. The V gene lost 6 bases and the J gene lost 6 bases, with 15 bases spanning the gap. The CDR3 spans 14 residues. For the CDR3, the DNA is TGTGCCAGCAGCTTATTTAGCCGGGCCAATGAGCAGTTCTTC. Amino acid sequence: CASSLFSRANEQFF.

This clone was picked up a small number of times. This chain links TRBV30 with TRBJ1-1, with D hard to call. This CDR3 comprises 12 residues. Trimming took 2 bases from V and 5 from J, leaving 9 bases between them. In germline, CDR1 is GTSNPN, CDR2 SVGIG (reference sequence). CDR3 sequence: CAWSRESTEAFF. Here the CDR3 DNA reads TGTGCCTGGAGTAGGGAGAGTACTGAAGCTTTCTTT.

CDR3 in DNA: TGCGCCAGCAGCTCGAATGTAGGCTACACCTTC. It is translated as CASSSNVGYTF. The J gene is TRBJ1-2, the V gene TRBV5-1; D ambiguous. The length of the CDR3 is 11 residues. V was cut by 3 bases and J by 8 bases, with 8 bases left in between. Germline V gene lookup returns CDR1 SGHRS and CDR2 YFSETQ.

The V and J genes are TRBV18 and TRBJ1-1; D remains unclear. Germline loops: CDR1 KGHSH, CDR2 LQKENI. CDR3 length: 16 residues. The V end was cut by 0 bases, the J end by 1 base, with 12 bases between. The CDR3 bases are TGTGCCAGCTCACCACCTAATATGCGGGCGAACACTGAAGCTTTCTTT. Translation gives CASSPPNMRANTEAFF.

The genes are TRBV24-1 and TRBJ2-5; no reliable D call. V lost 6 bases and J lost 1, with 23 bases in between. The CDR3 has 18 amino acids. CDR1 is KGHDR and CDR2 is SFDVKD in the germline V gene. CDR3 nucleotides: TGTGCCACCAGTCGATTACCCCTCGTCCTGGGGATCCAAGAGACCCAGTACTTC. Translated: CATSRLPLVLGIQETQYF.

This clone was seen only a few times. The rearrangement links TRBV2 to TRBJ1-2, with D possibly TRBD1 on 6 matching bases. CDR3 size: 15 residues. Germline V gives CDR1 SNHLY, CDR2 FYNNEI. Trimming removed 0 bases from V and 4 bases from J, with 12 bases in between. This chain's CDR3 is CASSEAGASVYGYTF. CDR3 bases: TGTGCCAGCAGTGAAGCGGGGGCAAGCGTCTATGGCTACACCTTC. The full variable domain, in which reference TRBV2 and TRBJ1-2 provide the parts outside the CDR3, is EPEVTQTPSHQVTQMGQEVILRCVPISNHLYFYWYRQILGQKVEFLVSFYNNEISEKSEIFDDQFSVERPDGSNFTLKIRSTKLEDSAMYFCASSEAGASVYGYTFGSGTRLTVV.

V gene TRBV28 combines with J gene TRBJ1-1; no reliable D call. CDR1 and CDR2 (germline): MDHEN, SYDVKM. The V and J ends lost 6 bases and 4 bases respectively, with 12 bases between them. The CDR3 consists of 13 residues. The CDR3 DNA reads as TGTGCCAGCAGGGTGACTGCTGGCACTGAAGCTTTCTTT. Translating gives CASRVTAGTEAFF.

J is TRBJ2-7 and V is TRBV7-8; 8 nucleotides agree with TRBD2. The CDR3 loop spans 14 amino acids. Losses at the gene ends were 2 bases for V and 7 bases for J; bases not matched to a gene: 7. Germline CDR1 reads SGHVS; CDR2 reads FQNEAQ. CDR3 sequence (DNA): TGTGCCAGCAGCTTACGGGGGGGTAATGGAGAGCAGTACTTC. As protein: CASSLRGGNGEQYF.

The chain carries TRBV27 and TRBJ2-1; 10 bases align to TRBD2. Looked up from germline, CDR1 is MNHEY and CDR2 is SMNVEV (reference sequence). V shed 5 bases and J 6 bases; nucleotides not matched to a gene: 7. The CDR3 length is 15 residues. This CDR3 is CASSDGGLATNEQFF. Written as DNA, the CDR3 is TGTGCCAGCAGTGATGGGGGACTAGCGACCAATGAGCAGTTCTTC.

The gene calls are TRBV3-1 (or the pseudogene TRBV3-2) and TRBJ1-5; TRBD1 is a possible D gene (5 bases). The germline gives CDR1 LGHDT, CDR2 YNNKEL (reference sequence). V lost 1 base, J lost 3 bases, and 13 bases lay in between. The CDR3 has 16 amino acids. Here the CDR3 DNA reads TGTGCCAGCAGCCAAGGAAGGGGCAGGGACAATCAGCCCCAGCATTTT. It codes for CASSQGRGRDNQPQHF.

The chain has TRBV28 and TRBJ1-1; D perhaps matches TRBD1 (6 bases). This CDR3 has 12 amino acids. Trimming shortened V by 6 bases and J by 5 bases, and 10 bases separated the two germline ends. Germline CDR1 is MDHEN and CDR2 is SYDVKM. The CDR3 nucleotides read TGTGCCAGCAGGTTCAGGGGAACTGAAGCTTTCTTT. It yields the protein CASRFRGTEAFF.

This sequence joins TRBV19 and TRBJ2-4, with D perhaps TRBD2 (6 bases). CDR3 length: 15 residues. CDR1 is LNHDA, CDR2 SQIVND, per germline (reference sequence). Between the trimmed V and J ends, which lost 4 bases and 8 bases, there was a span of 18 bases. CDR3 nucleotides: TGTGCCAGTAGTACCCCGTCAGGAGGGTACGACATTCAGTACTTC. This codes for CASSTPSGGYDIQYF.

The V gene is TRBV5-4, the J gene TRBJ2-1; 7 bases map to TRBD2. V lost 2 bases to trimming and J lost 5 bases; unmatched junction nucleotides: 4. The CDR3 runs to 14 residues. CDR1 SGHNT and CDR2 YYREEE come from the germline V gene (reference sequence). CDR3 DNA sequence: TGTGCCAGCAGCTTAAGCGGGAACGACAATGAGCAGTTCTTC. The encoded protein is CASSLSGNDNEQFF.

V usage is TRBV27 and J usage is TRBJ1-2; weak D call: TRBD1 (5 bases). The CDR3 loop spans 17 amino acids. The germline V gene encodes CDR1 MNHEY and CDR2 SMNVEV (reference sequence). V was cut by 7 bases and J by 6 bases, with 27 bases left in between. CDR3 amino acids: CASMEAFEPGGANGYTF. CDR3 in DNA: TGTGCCAGCATGGAGGCTTTTGAGCCGGGAGGGGCTAATGGCTACACCTTC.

The V gene is TRBV19, the J gene TRBJ2-1; TRBD2 matches at 15 bases. The V gene end was trimmed by 7 bases and the J gene end by 9 bases; junction bases not matched to a gene: 16. CDR1 and CDR2 (germline): LNHDA, SQIVND (reference sequence). This CDR3 has 18 residues. CDR3 sequence reads: CASTLSPWTSGRAGEQFF. CDR3 DNA sequence: TGTGCCAGTACCCTGTCCCCCTGGACTAGCGGGAGGGCCGGTGAGCAGTTCTTC.

The chain links TRBV5-5 to TRBJ2-4; 9 bases match TRBD1. J was trimmed by 8 bases and V by 3 bases; bases with no gene match: 6. The germline CDR1 and CDR2 sequences are SGHKS and YYEKEE (reference sequence). This CDR3 region has 14 residues. The CDR3, as DNA: TGTGCCAGCAGCTCCCGGACAGGGGATCACATTCAGTACTTC. It is translated as CASSSRTGDHIQYF.

The CDR3 spells CASKEFAGSSYEQYF. The CDR3 region has the DNA TGTGCCAGTAAGGAGTTTGCGGGCTCCTCCTACGAGCAGTACTTC. The chain carries TRBV19 and TRBJ2-7; D might be TRBD2 (5 bases). CDR3 length equals 15 residues. V was shortened by 7 bases and J by 0 bases, with 16 bases between the two germline ends. The germline V gene encodes CDR1 LNHDA and CDR2 SQIVND (reference sequence).

In DNA form, the CDR3 reads TGTGCCAGCTCACCGCCCGGGGGCGCTGAGCAGTTCTTC. This sequence encodes CASSPPGGAEQFF. The V gene is TRBV18, the J gene TRBJ2-1; the D call may be TRBD1 or TRBD2 (6 bases each). This CDR3 spans 13 amino acids. Germline lookup yields CDR1 KGHSH and CDR2 LQKENI. With 3 bases removed from V and 9 bases from J, the gap between germline ends came to 12 bases.

This sequence joins TRBV24-1 and TRBJ1-5; no clear D. The CDR3 loop spans 15 amino acids. Trimming took 2 bases from V and 0 from J, leaving 7 bases between them. Germline values: CDR1 KGHDR, CDR2 SFDVKD. CDR3 sequence reads: CATSDSQYSNQPQHF. CDR3 coding DNA: TGTGCCACCAGTGATTCACAGTATAGCAATCAGCCCCAGCATTTT.

This chain uses TRBV2 with TRBJ2-1; 10 bases map to TRBD1. Germline loops: CDR1 SNHLY, CDR2 FYNNEI. Trimming cost V 6 bases and J 8 bases; bases outside gene matches: 4. The CDR3 is made up of 13 amino acids. CDR3 sequence (DNA): TGTGCCAGCAGGGAGACAGGGGGCGATGAGCAGTTCTTC. This translates into CASRETGGDEQFF.

The chain recombines TRBV10-3 with TRBJ1-5; TRBD1 is a possible D gene (5 bases). Looked up from germline, CDR1 is ENHRY and CDR2 is SYGVKD. The CDR3 loop spans 13 amino acids. Trimming stripped 4 bases from V and 3 bases from J, with 7 bases between. The CDR3 DNA reads as TGTGCCATCAGTGTACAGGTCAATCAGCCCCAGCATTTT. Its protein is CAISVQVNQPQHF.

The genes are TRBV12-3 or TRBV12-4 and TRBJ1-5; 7 nucleotides match TRBD1. The V gene end was trimmed by 3 bases and the J gene end by 6 bases; junction bases not matched to a gene: 2. The CDR3 length is 13 residues. CDR3: CASSFAGGQPQHF. In DNA, the CDR3 is TGTGCCAGCAGTTTTGCAGGGGGTCAGCCCCAGCATTTT.

The chain couples TRBV7-2 to TRBJ2-3; D is unclear. Germline loops: CDR1 SGHTA, CDR2 FQGNSA. There are 13 residues in the CDR3. The ends were cut back, 0 bases at V and 4 bases at J, with 5 bases in the middle. This CDR3 is CASSLANADTQYF. CDR3 bases: TGTGCCAGCAGCTTAGCAAACGCAGATACGCAGTATTTT.

The chain uses TRBV27 and TRBJ1-6, with D possibly TRBD1 on 5 matching bases. V gave up 5 bases and J gave up 0 bases, with 11 bases separating them. This CDR3 has 16 amino acids. Germline V lookup: CDR1 MNHEY, CDR2 SMNVEV (reference sequence). CDR3 coding DNA: TGTGCCAGCAGTGACAGAAGGAGCTCCTATAATTCACCCCTCCACTTT. It yields the protein CASSDRRSSYNSPLHF.

This clone was seen a single time. The V and J genes are TRBV5-6 and TRBJ2-1; tentative D call: TRBD2 (6 bases). The V gene lost 5 bases and the J gene lost 2 bases, with 17 bases spanning the gap. The germline V gene has CDR1 SGHDT and CDR2 YYEEEE. The CDR3 consists of 16 residues. The chain's CDR3 is CASSLPGLNPYNEQFF. CDR3 DNA: TGTGCCAGCAGTTTACCGGGACTCAACCCCTACAATGAGCAGTTCTTC.

The V call is TRBV30, the J call TRBJ2-7; D uncertain. Deletions cut 1 base from V and 6 bases from J, with 16 bases between. The CDR3 has 14 residues. Germline CDR1 and CDR2: GTSNPN and SVGIG (reference sequence). CDR3 loop: CAWSALVESSEQYF. The CDR3 DNA reads as TGTGCCTGGAGTGCTTTAGTGGAGTCTTCCGAGCAGTACTTC.

The genes are TRBV15 and TRBJ2-2; TRBD1 matches 9 bases. The CDR3 runs 16 residues. The germline gives CDR1 LNHNV, CDR2 YYDKDF (reference sequence). The V gene end was trimmed by 5 bases and the J gene end by 0 bases; junction bases not matched to a gene: 4. The CDR3 nucleotides are TGTGCCACCAGCTTCTACAGGGGGCCGAACACCGGGGAGCTGTTTTTT. Translating gives CATSFYRGPNTGELFF.

The chain couples TRBV6-5 to TRBJ1-1; D uncertain. Germline loops: CDR1 MNHEY, CDR2 SVGAGI. The CDR3 is 13 amino acids. V dropped 5 bases and J dropped 2 bases, with 9 bases sitting between them. CDR3 bases: TGTGCCAGCAGTCGCACATTTAACACTGAAGCTTTCTTT. Protein product: CASSRTFNTEAFF.